This T cell receptor (beta chain) is from a study of blood T cell repertoires in COVID-19. Study overall: Both acute and convalescent COVID-19 samples were obtained from the United States, Italy and Spain. The cDNA or gDNA used as material had been derived from T cells, B-cell-depleted T cells, or PBMCs.

Enrolment of Seattle patients took place during active infection, and they were followed longitudinally. Germline values: CDR1 SGHTA, CDR2 FQGTGA. The CDR3 covers 15 residues. V shed 5 bases and J 0 bases; nucleotides not matched to a gene: 6. Per the original data handling: Reference gene primers were amplified, and this amplification served to estimate nucleated cell counts. Here immunoSEQ multiplex PCR was the method, and the copy in TCRdb shows in-frame clones only, minus some. From that table come the V and J calls and clone size; the DNA was used to work out D and trimming. The repertoire has about 87,000 clones, around 85% of them found once; the top ten carry 2.5% to 3.5%.

This clonotype originated in a woman of 80 years or more with COVID-19, enrolled during active disease. The sample consisted of peripheral blood. The V and J genes are TRBV7-3 and TRBJ2-5; 7 bases match TRBD2. In DNA, the CDR3 is TGTGCCAGCAGCATTAACGGGGGGTACCAAGAGACCCAGTACTTC. It codes for CASSINGGYQETQYF. Filled out from reference TRBV7-3 and TRBJ2-5, the complete variable domain reads GAGVSQTPSNKVTEKGKYVELRCDPISGHTALYWYRQSLGQGPEFLIYFQGTGAADDSGLPNDRFFAVRPEGSVSTLKIQRTERGDSAVYLCASSINGGYQETQYFGPGTRLLVL.